The 24 T cell receptor beta chains below come from one sample, sequenced in a study of shared clonotypes between healthy human individuals. TCRdb's table, derived via immunoSEQ multiplex PCR, lists solely in-frame clones and lacks some. The data hold 2,500,000 or so clones, with around nine tenths observed a single time. Sequencing was done on a sample of naive CD4+ T cells sorted from blood. Subset: CD45RA+ positively selected. The receptors come from a man aged 18 to 29 in good health.

This CDR3 reads CASSEAESGTGELFF. The CDR3, as DNA: TGTGCCAGCAGTGAAGCGGAGTCAGGTACCGGGGAGCTGTTTTTT. The gene calls are TRBV2 and TRBJ2-2; D is unclear. Trimming pared 0 bases from V and 5 bases from J, leaving 10 bases between. The CDR3 extends over 15 amino acids. In germline, CDR1 is SNHLY, CDR2 FYNNEI.

The gene calls are TRBV6-9 and TRBJ2-7; perhaps D is TRBD1 or TRBD2 (5 bases each). With 6 bases removed from V and 5 bases from J, the gap between germline ends came to 14 bases. The germline gives CDR1 MNHGY, CDR2 SVAAGI. CDR3 length equals 13 residues. The CDR3 loop is CASSPGPQDEQYF. CDR3 coding DNA: TGTGCCAGCAGCCCGGGACCGCAGGACGAGCAGTACTTC.

The chain recombines TRBV9 with TRBJ2-2, with D tentatively TRBD2 (5 bases). Looked up from germline, CDR1 is SGDLS and CDR2 is YYNGEE. Trimming left V 0 bases short and J 6 bases short, with 9 bases between. The length of the CDR3 is 14 residues. CDR3 in DNA: TGTGCCAGCAGCGTAGTCGGGGAAGCCGGGGAGCTGTTTTTT. This codes for CASSVVGEAGELFF.

This clone was detected once. This chain connects TRBV18 to TRBJ1-2; 7 bases line up with TRBD1. V shed 0 bases and J 2 bases; nucleotides not matched to a gene: 9. Germline lookup yields CDR1 KGHSH and CDR2 LQKENI. CDR3 length: 17 amino acids. CDR3 DNA sequence: TGTGCCAGCTCACCACCATCCCGCCAGGGGGGGAACTATGGCTACACCTTC. This gives the protein CASSPPSRQGGNYGYTF.

This chain links TRBV11-3 with TRBJ2-7; D call uncertain. Germline CDR1 SGHNT, CDR2 YENEEA. V was trimmed by 4 bases and J by 7 bases, leaving 17 bases between them. The CDR3 is 14 amino acids. The CDR3 region has the DNA TGTGCCAGCAGCTCGACCGCCCTTTCAGAGGAGCAGTACTTC. Translating gives CASSSTALSEEQYF.

J is TRBJ1-5 and V is TRBV5-4; a possible D gene is TRBD1 (6 bases). The germline gives CDR1 SGHNT, CDR2 YYREEE (reference sequence). The CDR3 is 16 residues long. The V gene lost 6 bases and the J gene lost 5 bases, with 21 bases spanning the gap. CDR3 sequence: CASIRGGLPPHQPQHF. CDR3 DNA: TGTGCCAGCATCCGAGGGGGGCTTCCCCCTCATCAGCCCCAGCATTTT.

The chain combines TRBV7-8 with TRBJ2-1; TRBD2 matches 9 bases. CDR3 length equals 13 residues. Unmatched junction bases numbered 10, after V lost 10 bases and J lost 9 bases. Germline assignment: CDR1 SGHVS and CDR2 FQNEAQ. For the CDR3, the DNA is TGTGCCACCTCTAGGCCAGCGGGAGGTGAGCAGTTCTTC. As protein: CATSRPAGGEQFF.

The chain couples TRBV5-5 to TRBJ1-1; D possibly corresponds to TRBD1 (6 bases). This CDR3 is built from 14 residues. Trimming took off 0 bases at V and 4 bases at J, with 10 bases between the two ends. In germline, CDR1 is SGHKS, CDR2 YYEKEE (reference sequence). CDR3 residues: CASSLGTVGTEAFF. CDR3 in DNA: TGTGCCAGCAGCTTGGGGACAGTGGGCACTGAAGCTTTCTTT.

Notes on this clone: Additional DNA sequences in this sample encode the identical CDR3. The J gene is TRBJ1-5, the V gene TRBV7-2; a weak D match, TRBD1 (6 bases). V was cut by 2 bases and J by 6 bases, with 8 bases left in between. Per germline, CDR1 SGHTA and CDR2 FQGNSA. The CDR3 extends over 13 amino acids. For the CDR3, the DNA is TGTGCCAGCAGCTTAAGAGGGGGTCAGCCCCAGCATTTT. It yields the protein CASSLRGGQPQHF.

This sequence joins TRBV11-2 and TRBJ2-5; D remains ambiguous. The germline V gene has CDR1 SGHAT and CDR2 FQNNGV. Between the trimmed V and J ends, which lost 1 base and 2 bases, there was a span of 11 bases. The CDR3 runs 15 residues. CDR3 sequence: CASSLGWAEQETQYF. CDR3 nucleotide sequence: TGTGCCAGCAGCTTAGGGTGGGCAGAGCAAGAGACCCAGTACTTC.

The rearrangement joins TRBV29-1 to TRBJ2-2; tentatively, D is TRBD1 or TRBD2 (7 bases each). CDR1 is SQVTM, CDR2 ANQGSEA, per germline. The CDR3 length is 13 residues. CDR3 protein: CGLGGGNTGELFF. CDR3 DNA: TGCGGACTGGGAGGGGGCAACACCGGGGAGCTGTTTTTT.

The V gene is TRBV28, the J gene TRBJ1-4; no clear D. V lost 4 bases and J 0 bases, leaving 9 bases between the germline ends. Per germline, CDR1 MDHEN and CDR2 SYDVKM. There are 15 residues in the CDR3. The CDR3, as DNA: TGTGCCAGCAGTTCTCGAGGAGCAACTAATGAAAAACTGTTTTTT. It codes for CASSSRGATNEKLFF.

The V gene is TRBV6-1, the J gene TRBJ2-7; the D gene is possibly TRBD2 (5 bases). This CDR3 is built from 13 residues. V shed 5 bases and J shed 1 base, with 9 bases lying between them. Germline values: CDR1 MNHNS, CDR2 SASEGT. DNA of the CDR3: TGTGCCAGCAGTATCGAGGGTTCCTACGAGCAGTACTTC. It encodes CASSIEGSYEQYF.

This clone has only one observation. The genes are TRBV7-9 and TRBJ2-2; D unresolved. There are 14 residues in the CDR3. V lost 5 bases to trimming and J lost 0 bases, with 7 bases between them. CDR1 and CDR2 (germline): SEHNR, FQNEAQ (reference sequence). CDR3 sequence: CASSTDSNTGELFF. For the CDR3, the DNA is TGTGCCAGCAGCACCGACTCGAACACCGGGGAGCTGTTTTTT.

The rearrangement joins TRBV10-3 to TRBJ1-1; 7 bases align to TRBD1. The ends lost 4 bases at V and 5 bases at J; junction bases unmatched: 7. CDR1 is ENHRY and CDR2 is SYGVKD in the germline V gene. The CDR3 contains 14 residues. CDR3 sequence reads: CAISGQGGQTEAFF. The CDR3 DNA is TGTGCCATCAGTGGACAGGGTGGTCAGACTGAAGCTTTCTTT.

The gene calls are TRBV4-3 and TRBJ2-3; 11 bases fit TRBD2. This CDR3 contains 17 residues. The germline V gene encodes CDR1 LGHNA and CDR2 YSLEER. V trimming: 4 bases; J trimming: 0 bases; junction bases outside the gene matches: 6. This CDR3 reads CASSLGTSGSSTDTQYF. CDR3 nucleotide sequence: TGCGCCAGCAGCCTTGGGACTAGCGGAAGTAGCACAGATACGCAGTATTTT.

The chain links TRBV30 to TRBJ1-3; tentatively, D is TRBD1 (5 bases). V shed 1 base and J shed 6 bases, with 7 bases lying between them. The V gene's germline CDR1 is GTSNPN and CDR2 SVGIG (reference sequence). This CDR3 spans 12 amino acids. In DNA form, the CDR3 reads TGTGCCTGGAGTGGGGGGGAAAACACCATATATTTT. Encoded protein: CAWSGGENTIYF.

The chain couples TRBV6-4 to TRBJ1-1; 9 bases are shared with TRBD1. V lost 6 bases to trimming and J lost 7 bases; unmatched junction nucleotides: 15. Germline V gene sequence: CDR1 MRHNA, CDR2 SNTAGT. This CDR3 has 16 amino acids. The CDR3 nucleotides read TGTGCCAGCAGCCCCGGGACAGGGCCCGTCCCCTTTGAAGCTTTCTTT. It codes for CASSPGTGPVPFEAFF.

The genes are TRBV15 and TRBJ1-3; no firm D call. The germline V gene has CDR1 LNHNV and CDR2 YYDKDF (reference sequence). This CDR3 comprises 17 residues. Trimming removed 0 bases from V and 0 bases from J, with 12 bases in between. CDR3 coding DNA: TGTGCCACCAGCAGAGATCCTGTTTCCTACTCTGGAAACACCATATATTTT. Amino acids: CATSRDPVSYSGNTIYF.

The chain carries TRBV5-4 and TRBJ2-1, with 9 bases matching TRBD2. V lost 1 base to trimming and J lost 3 bases; unmatched junction nucleotides: 5. Per germline, CDR1 SGHNT and CDR2 YYREEE (reference sequence). The length of the CDR3 is 16 residues. CDR3 nucleotide sequence: TGTGCCAGCAGCTTGCCCCGAGCGGGAGGCTACAATGAGCAGTTCTTC. This gives the protein CASSLPRAGGYNEQFF. The entire variable domain, with the rest obtained from reference TRBV5-4 and TRBJ2-1, is as follows: ETGVTQSPTHLIKTRGQQVTLRCSSQSGHNTVSWYQQALGQGPQFIFQYYREEENGRGNFPPRFSGLQFPNYSSELNVNALELDDSALYLCASSLPRAGGYNEQFFGPGTRLTVL.

The gene calls are TRBV7-2 and TRBJ2-2; D tentatively reads TRBD1 or TRBD2 (5 bases each). CDR3 length equals 14 residues. The V end was cut by 4 bases, the J end by 4 bases, with 10 bases between. The germline gives CDR1 SGHTA, CDR2 FQGNSA. CDR3 DNA sequence: TGTGCCAGCAGCTGGACACGGGGCACCGGGGAGCTGTTTTTT. Amino acid sequence: CASSWTRGTGELFF. Using reference TRBV7-2 and TRBJ2-2 for the parts outside the CDR3, the full variable domain is GAGVSQSPSNKVTEKGKDVELRCDPISGHTALYWYRQSLGQGLEFLIYFQGNSAPDKSGLPSDRFSAERTGGSVSTLTIQRTQQEDSAVYLCASSWTRGTGELFFGEGSRLTVL.

The gene calls are TRBV10-1 and TRBJ1-3; D not certain. V was cut by 8 bases and J by 4 bases, with 6 bases left in between. CDR1 is WNHNN, CDR2 SYGVQD, per germline (reference sequence). The CDR3 consists of 11 residues. The CDR3 nucleotides are TGCGCCAGCCCGACAGGAAACACCATATATTTT. Its translation: CASPTGNTIYF.

The gene calls are TRBV6-6 and TRBJ2-2, with D possibly TRBD1 on 6 matching bases. Germline-derived CDR1 and CDR2 are MNHNY and SVGAGI (reference sequence). The CDR3 loop spans 14 amino acids. Trimming removed 7 bases from V and 5 bases from J, with 14 bases in between. The CDR3 nucleotides read TGTGCCAGCATTCTGGGGGCGGAAACCGGGGAGCTGTTTTTT. This codes for CASILGAETGELFF.

For this clone: Germline is not matched at one junction end, which may reflect a read error. This chain uses TRBV10-3 with TRBJ2-2; a weak D match, TRBD2 (5 bases). The CDR3 runs to 13 residues. Germline CDR1 reads ENHRY; CDR2 reads SYGVKD. This CDR3 is CAISVAKTGELFF. The CDR3 DNA sequence: TGTGCCATCAGCGTAGCGAAGACCGGGGAGCTGTTTTTT.